Listed here is a single TCR beta chain. This receptor's antigen is unknown. No base quality values were provided; no much bigger clone lies one nucleotide off. TCRbeta CDR3 regions were amplified from genomic DNA by means of the immunoSEQ Assay, a bias-controlled multiplex PCR. Regarding the original processing steps: The number of nucleated cells in each sample was estimated from the amplification of reference gene primers within the assay. To quantify the absolute abundance of each unique TCRbeta CDR3 rearrangement, sequence reads were collapsed and filtered. For each sample, productive Simpson clonality was calculated as the square root of Simpson's diversity index over productive rearrangements. The immuneACCESS repertoire file appears here via TCRdb, limited to in-frame rearrangements. These files lack a portion of the clones; in checked studies, under half of the deficit traces to unresolved V genes, and the cause of the others is not known. That table is the source of V, J and clone size, and D and trimming were worked out from the DNA. Here the sample has roughly 230,000 clones; just under 85% occur a single time. Jointly, the top ten make up 6% to 7% of the sample.

The germline V gene specifies SNHLY as CDR1 and FYNNEI as CDR2. Taken from cysteine to phenylalanine, the CDR3 has 15 residues. Only the CDR3 portion is preserved as DNA: 45 bases, with reading frame beginning at the first base. V has 7 bases trimmed and J has 7 bases trimmed; junction bases matching no gene number 8. These data are taken from a study of blood T cell repertoires in COVID-19 (dated by TCRdb to about 2020). For the wider study: Collaborator samples came from the United States, Italy and Spain and covered acute and convalescent phases of COVID-19. Sample metadata almost always included a de-identified subject ID, COVID-19 status, age in years and sex. The repertoires were released in a freely available public database intended as a resource for research on the immune response to SARS-CoV-2. Deeply sampled blood TCRbeta repertoires from subjects exposed to, actively infected with, or recovered from COVID-19 were included in the dataset. Where available, HLA class I and class II types were taken from metadata supplied by the sample provider and were not determined by assay-based typing. Samples were obtained from the ongoing ImmuneRACE study (first 160 participants) and from roughly 1,300 subjects provided by 6 global collaborators. The prospective study material was composed of cDNA or gDNA derived from T cells, B-cell-depleted T cells, or PBMCs.

Each collaborating institution followed its own protocols to collect whole blood in K2EDTA tubes. For TCRbeta analysis, collaborator samples were shipped as frozen whole blood, as isolated PBMCs, or as DNA extracted from either sample type. What the work shows at the level of the full study, not this receptor alone: The quantity of clinical and demographic metadata differed by source and by participant and was supplied without curation.

The receptor comes from a woman in her sixties with active or convalescent COVID-19. The sequencing input was peripheral blood. This chain is built from TRBV2 and TRBJ1-6; the junction holds 9 bases that match TRBD1. For the CDR3, the sequence is CASKTGTGTNSPLHF. The DNA sequence reads TGTGCCAGCAAAACCGGGACAGGGACCAATTCACCCCTCCACTTT.